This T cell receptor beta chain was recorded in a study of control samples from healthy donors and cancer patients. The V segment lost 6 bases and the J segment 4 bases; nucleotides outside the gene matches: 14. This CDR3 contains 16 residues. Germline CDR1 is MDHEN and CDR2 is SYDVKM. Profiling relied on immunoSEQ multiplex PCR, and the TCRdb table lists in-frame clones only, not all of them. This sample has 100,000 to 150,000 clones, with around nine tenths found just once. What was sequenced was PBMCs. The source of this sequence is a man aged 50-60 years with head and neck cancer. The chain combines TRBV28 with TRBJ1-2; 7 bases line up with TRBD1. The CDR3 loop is CASSSITDRIVYGYTF. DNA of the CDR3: TGTGCCAGCAGCTCAATTACGGACAGGATAGTCTATGGCTACACCTTC.